The TCR beta chain under discussion was sequenced for a study of cytomegalovirus exposure and HLA in healthy donors. Looking at the study overall: An earlier analysis identified 120 million or so unique TCR beta sequences in about 179 million T cells.

The germline V gene encodes CDR1 SGHDT and CDR2 YYEEEE. The CDR3 runs to 14 residues. Trimming removed 3 bases from V and 7 bases from J; junction bases left unmatched: 6. Note on this clone: The target antigen is unknown.

Use of 60 Vbeta and 13 Jbeta primers characterized the PCR. Sequencing was performed with immunoSEQ multiplex PCR; in TCRdb, only in-frame clones are kept and a portion is missing. The repertoire table contains about 75,000 clones. Study-level points and caveats: Being indistinguishable, some V segments were excluded, TRBV6-2 and TRBV6-3 among them.

The chain carries TRBV5-6 and TRBJ2-2; 7 bases fit TRBD2. The sequence derives from a man aged 18 to 30 in good health and CMV-seropositive. The sequenced sample was PBMCs. The CDR3 loop is CASSSRDYLGELFF. For the CDR3, the DNA is TGTGCCAGCAGCTCCCGGGACTACCTCGGGGAGCTGTTTTTT. The whole variable domain, filled in from reference TRBV5-6 and TRBJ2-2, reads DAGVTQSPTHLIKTRGQQVTLRCSPKSGHDTVSWYQQALGQGPQFIFQYYEEEERQRGNFPDRFSGHQFPNYSSELNVNALLLGDSALYLCASSSRDYLGELFFGEGSRLTVL.